The 13 T cell receptor beta chains below come from one sample, sequenced in a study of spatial heterogeneity in lung cancer. Regarding the study as a whole: Counts of expanded alpha and beta TCRs within tumors tracked the tumor nonsynonymous mutation count.

TCRdb processed the 5' RACE reads anew with MiXCR; each CDR3 protein has one entry. The profile covers some 700 distinct CDR3 sequences, with around 34% appearing a single time and roughly 19% taken by the ten largest. Time point noted: sample taken at primary tumor resection. Their antigens are not known. The sequencing here drew on lung tumor tissue, taken at surgery. The receptors stem from a male donor with early-stage non-small cell lung cancer.

This clonotype is classed as medium-sized (0.01 to 0.1%). J is TRBJ1-6 and V is TRBV18; D is undetermined. This CDR3 is built from 15 residues. Germline V gene sequence: CDR1 KGHSH, CDR2 LQKENI. Trimming removed 3 bases from V and 5 bases from J, with 11 bases in between. The CDR3 DNA sequence: TGTGCCAGCTCACCCCTGTACCAGAATAATTCACCCCTCCACTTT. Its protein is CASSPLYQNNSPLHF. Together with reference TRBV18 and TRBJ1-6, the CDR3 gives the full variable domain: NAGVMQNPRHLVRRRGQEARLRCSPMKGHSHVYWYRQLPEEGLKFMVYLQKENIIDESGMPKERFSAEFPKEGPSILRIQQVVRGDSAAYFCASSPLYQNNSPLHFGNGTRLTVT.

The CDR3 DNA reads TGTGCCAGCAGCTTAGCAGGGTTGGCTCACCCCTACGAGCAGTACTTC. It specifies CASSLAGLAHPYEQYF. The V call is TRBV11-2, the J call TRBJ2-7; possible D gene TRBD1, 5 bases. In germline, CDR1 is SGHAT, CDR2 FQNNGV. Trimming stripped 1 base from V and 2 bases from J, with 15 bases between. The CDR3 length is 16 residues.

Judged by abundance, this clonotype is large (0.1 to 1%). The chain couples TRBV5-1 to TRBJ2-5, with 11 bases aligning to TRBD2. This CDR3 has 17 residues. Germline V CDR1 and CDR2: SGHRS, YFSETQ. Trimming removed 4 bases from V and 3 bases from J; junction bases left unmatched: 11. CDR3 region: CASSIAGTSGGEETQYF. CDR3 sequence (DNA): TGCGCCAGCAGCATAGCCGGGACTAGCGGCGGGGAAGAGACCCAGTACTTC.

By share of the sample, this clonotype is large. V is TRBV12-3 or TRBV12-4 and J is TRBJ1-1; 9 bases line up with TRBD1. The CDR3 consists of 15 residues. Unmatched junction bases numbered 7, after V lost 6 bases and J lost 2 bases. CDR3 bases: TGTGCCAGCAGCCGCCCGGGACAGGGTAACACTGAAGCTTTCTTT. Its translation is CASSRPGQGNTEAFF.

By its share, this clonotype is large. The J gene is TRBJ2-2, the V gene TRBV7-9, with TRBD2 matching over 8 bases. The ends lost 9 bases at V and 4 bases at J; junction bases unmatched: 10. Germline loops: CDR1 SEHNR, CDR2 FQNEAQ (reference sequence). The CDR3 consists of 15 residues. In DNA, the CDR3 is TGTGCCAGTCGCCGGGAGGGCCGCGGCACCGGGGAGCTGTTTTTT. Its protein is CASRREGRGTGELFF.

In this sample, this clonotype is large. The V call is TRBV20-1, the J call TRBJ2-7; 7 bases align to TRBD1. Germline V CDR1 and CDR2: DFQATT, SNEGSKA (reference sequence). The CDR3 extends over 12 amino acids. The V and J ends lost 3 bases and 5 bases, in that order; junction bases with no gene match: 4. CDR3 nucleotide sequence: TGCAGTGCTAGCAACGACAGGGACGAGCAGTACTTC. It is translated as CSASNDRDEQYF.

In its sample, this clonotype is large. The V gene is TRBV11-2, the J gene TRBJ2-7, with D unclear. V lost 0 bases to trimming and J lost 12 bases, with 18 bases between them. The CDR3 is 14 residues long. The germline gives CDR1 SGHAT, CDR2 FQNNGV. The CDR3 DNA is TGTGCCAGCAGCTTAGAATGGCAGTGGCAGGCGTTGTACTTC. It specifies CASSLEWQWQALYF.

CDR3 coding DNA: TGTGCCAGCAGCCAAGCAGGGGACACTGAAGCTTTCTTT. This gives the protein CASSQAGDTEAFF. The rearrangement uses TRBV4-2 and TRBJ1-1; possible D gene TRBD1, 6 bases. CDR1 and CDR2 from the germline V gene are LGHNA and YNFKEQ. This CDR3 comprises 13 residues. Trimming stripped 1 base from V and 3 bases from J, with 6 bases between.

This clonotype is labeled as hyperexpanded (1% or more). The chain couples TRBV4-3 to TRBJ2-1; perhaps D is TRBD1 or TRBD2 (5 bases each). Germline V CDR1 and CDR2: LGHNA, YSLEER. Between the trimmed V and J ends, which lost 1 base and 6 bases, there was a span of 13 bases. The CDR3 has 15 amino acids. The CDR3 DNA sequence: TGCGCCAGCAGCCAAGGCTTGGGGGATACCAATGAGCAGTTCTTC. This gives the protein CASSQGLGDTNEQFF.

Relative to its sample, this clonotype is large (0.1 to 1%). The J gene is TRBJ1-5, the V gene TRBV20-1, with TRBD1 matching over 9 bases. The V segment lost 5 bases and the J segment 2 bases; nucleotides outside the gene matches: 4. The CDR3 runs to 14 residues. The germline CDR1 and CDR2 sequences are DFQATT and SNEGSKA (reference sequence). CDR3 nucleotides: TGCAGTGCTCGGGACAGGGCGGGCAATCAGCCCCAGCATTTT. Protein sequence: CSARDRAGNQPQHF.

In its sample, this clonotype was seen once. The V call is TRBV27, the J call TRBJ2-7; D is ambiguous. This CDR3 comprises 12 residues. V lost 5 bases and J 7 bases, leaving 12 bases between the germline ends. In germline, CDR1 is MNHEY, CDR2 SMNVEV (reference sequence). CDR3 sequence reads: CASSPTPWEQYF. The CDR3 nucleotides read TGTGCCAGCAGTCCAACGCCGTGGGAGCAGTACTTC.

This clonotype is large within its sample. V is TRBV5-1 and J is TRBJ2-7, with 12 bases matching TRBD2. The germline V gene encodes CDR1 SGHRS and CDR2 YFSETQ. This CDR3 spans 14 amino acids. V lost 5 bases, J lost 5 bases, and 5 bases stayed unmatched. CDR3 coding DNA: TGCGCCAGCAGAAGACTAGCGGGAGACCACGAGCAGTACTTC. Translation gives CASRRLAGDHEQYF.

By sample share, this clonotype is hyperexpanded. This rearrangement joins TRBV2 to TRBJ1-2, with D unresolved. Trimming stripped 3 bases from V and 3 bases from J, with 5 bases between. Per the germline V gene, CDR1 is SNHLY and CDR2 is FYNNEI. The CDR3 sequence is 12 residues long. The chain's CDR3 is CASSEIDYGYTF. The CDR3 region has the DNA TGTGCCAGCAGTGAGATTGACTATGGCTACACCTTC.